This T cell receptor beta chain emerged from a study of OX40 agonist ivuxolimab in advanced cancers. Study-level background: The drug used for patients, ivuxolimab, was an agonistic anti-OX40 (CD134) antibody. Findings and caveats of the study: Clonal expansion from baseline to week 6 occurred in both CD4+ and CD8+ T cells.

About this clone: Its antigen is currently unknown.

V shed 1 base and J shed 4 bases, with 7 bases lying between them. The germline CDR1 and CDR2 sequences are LNHDA and SQIVND (reference sequence). This CDR3 comprises 13 residues. Patients had blood sampled at baseline and again on cycle 4 day 1 and cycle 7 day 1. Data came from immunoSEQ multiplex PCR; TCRdb stores just in-frame clones and leaves some out. Of fewer than 95,000 clones in the sample, under 90% were seen once. This TCR derives from an adult with an advanced solid tumor such as melanoma, head and neck, liver or kidney cancer. The sample was CD4+ or CD8+ T cells sorted from blood, taken in a trial of the OX40 agonist ivuxolimab. The rearrangement links TRBV19 to TRBJ1-2; tentatively, D is TRBD1 (6 bases). The CDR3 is CASSIGTVYGYTF. The CDR3, as DNA: TGTGCCAGTAGTATAGGGACAGTCTATGGCTACACCTTC.